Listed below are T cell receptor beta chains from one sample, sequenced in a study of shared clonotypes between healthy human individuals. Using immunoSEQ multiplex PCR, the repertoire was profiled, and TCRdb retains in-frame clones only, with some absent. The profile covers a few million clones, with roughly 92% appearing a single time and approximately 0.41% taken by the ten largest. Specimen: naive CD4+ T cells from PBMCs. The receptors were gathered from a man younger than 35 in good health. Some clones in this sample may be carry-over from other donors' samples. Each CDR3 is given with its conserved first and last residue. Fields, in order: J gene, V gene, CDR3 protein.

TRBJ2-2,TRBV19,CASNRPGTGLPNTGELFF
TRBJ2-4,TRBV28,CASSSTGLAKNIQYF
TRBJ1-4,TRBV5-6,CASSLWTGATNEKLFF
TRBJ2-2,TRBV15,CATSRGGVGTGELFF
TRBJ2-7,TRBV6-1,CASPRDLGPYEQYF
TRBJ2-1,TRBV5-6,CASSLLGLRGAREQFF
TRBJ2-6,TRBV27,CASSPRLGANVLTF
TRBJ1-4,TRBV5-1,CASSMDGQGTNEKLFF
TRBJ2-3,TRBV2,CASSEGTTDTQYF
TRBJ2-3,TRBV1,CTSSLISPLERELTDTQYF
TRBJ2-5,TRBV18,CASSLRGGRGQETQYF